The 13 T cell receptor beta chains below come from one sample, sequenced in a study of cytomegalovirus exposure and HLA in healthy donors. The PCR ran on 60 Vbeta and 13 Jbeta primers. Profiling relied on immunoSEQ multiplex PCR, and the TCRdb table lists in-frame clones only, not all of them. Counted here are around 100,000 clones, roughly three quarters occurring once; the ten biggest clones make up 11%. Sequenced input: PBMCs. These receptors were collected from a man in his forties in good health and CMV-seropositive.

This clone showed up just a few times. This rearrangement joins TRBV6-5 to TRBJ2-4; 8 bases are a match to TRBD1. This CDR3 is built from 13 residues. Germline lookup yields CDR1 MNHEY and CDR2 SVGAGI. The J segment lost 9 bases and the V segment lost 5 bases, leaving 6 bases of the junction unmatched. The CDR3 spells CASSRGTGGIQYF. CDR3 in DNA: TGTGCCAGCAGTCGAGGGACAGGTGGCATTCAGTACTTC.

This clone was observed a handful of times. CDR3 DNA sequence: TGCGCCAGCAGCTTGGGATCCAGCGGGGTTTACAATGAGCAGTTCTTC. It specifies CASSLGSSGVYNEQFF. This chain connects TRBV5-1 to TRBJ2-1; 7 bases fit TRBD2. V dropped 0 bases and J dropped 4; count of bases not matched to a gene: 7. Germline V gene sequence: CDR1 SGHRS, CDR2 YFSETQ. The CDR3 loop spans 16 amino acids. The full variable domain, completed using reference TRBV5-1 and TRBJ2-1, is KAGVTQTPRYLIKTRGQQVTLSCSPISGHRSVSWYQQTPGQGLQFLFEYFSETQRNKGNFPGRFSGRQFSNSRSEMNVSTLELGDSALYLCASSLGSSGVYNEQFFGPGTRLTVL.

The CDR3 is CASSHTDTQYF. DNA for the CDR3: TGCGCCAGCAGCCACACAGATACGCAGTATTTT. The V call is TRBV5-1, the J call TRBJ2-3; D gene ambiguous. This CDR3 is 11 amino acids long. Germline V gives CDR1 SGHRS, CDR2 YFSETQ. The ends were cut back, 4 bases at V and 2 bases at J, with 2 bases in the middle.

The rearrangement links TRBV7-8 to TRBJ2-6; the D is unclear. The CDR3 loop spans 17 amino acids. Germline assignment: CDR1 SGHVS and CDR2 FQNEAQ. Trimming shortened V by 1 base and J by 0 bases, and 10 bases separated the two germline ends. DNA of the CDR3: TGTGCCAGCAGCTTAGTCCTACCGAACTCTGGGGCCAACGTCCTGACTTTC. The encoded protein is CASSLVLPNSGANVLTF.

The CDR3 loop is CASTSGAYNEQFF. CDR3 nucleotide sequence: TGTGCCAGCACTAGCGGGGCCTACAATGAGCAGTTCTTC. This chain joins TRBV19 and TRBJ2-1, with 10 bases that match TRBD2. The CDR3 totals 13 residues. V lost 9 bases to trimming and J lost 2 bases; unmatched junction nucleotides: 1. Germline CDR1 and CDR2: LNHDA and SQIVND (reference sequence). The variable domain in full, completed from reference TRBV19 and TRBJ2-1, reads DGGITQSPKYLFRKEGQNVTLSCEQNLNHDAMYWYRQDPGQGLRLIYYSQIVNDFQKGDIAEGYSVSREKKESFPLTVTSAQKNPTAFYLCASTSGAYNEQFFGPGTRLTVL.

This clone has only one observation. The genes are TRBV18 and TRBJ1-1; 10 nucleotides agree with TRBD1. Germline-derived CDR1 and CDR2 are KGHSH and LQKENI. There are 14 residues in the CDR3. Trimming cost V 5 bases and J 3 bases; bases outside gene matches: 3. The CDR3 here is CASSAGQGDTEAFF. The CDR3 DNA reads as TGTGCCAGCTCAGCAGGACAGGGGGACACTGAAGCTTTCTTT.

The gene calls are TRBV4-1 and TRBJ2-3, with 9 positions matching TRBD1. CDR1 is MGHRA, CDR2 YSYEKL, per germline. V shed 4 bases and J 1 base; nucleotides not matched to a gene: 9. The CDR3 totals 17 residues. The CDR3, as DNA: TGCGCCAGCAGCCGGACCGCCCGGACAGGGGGCACAGATACGCAGTATTTT. This encodes CASSRTARTGGTDTQYF.

V is TRBV7-5 and J is TRBJ2-2; the D call TRBD2 from the table was never checked on the DNA. TRBV7-5 is reported as a pseudogene. The CDR3 is made up of 18 amino acids. Written as DNA, the CDR3 is TGTGTCAGAAGCCCTCGGACTAGCGGGCCCGCGAACACCGGGGAGCTGTTTTTT. Translated: CVRSPRTSGPANTGELFF.

The DNA for the CDR3 is TGTGCCAGCAGTTATCTGCCGGCTAGCGGGCGATACAATGAGCAGTTCTTC. This codes for CASSYLPASGRYNEQFF. This chain connects TRBV28 to TRBJ2-1; 8 bases align to TRBD2. Germline loops: CDR1 MDHEN, CDR2 SYDVKM. This CDR3 is 17 amino acids long. Trimming cost V 4 bases and J 4 bases; bases outside gene matches: 12.

This clone has only a few counts. The V call is TRBV6-5, the J call TRBJ1-3, with 8 bases fitting TRBD1. There are 15 residues in the CDR3. V shed 6 bases, J shed 3 bases, and the junction held 7 bases outside the gene matches. Germline V gene lookup returns CDR1 MNHEY and CDR2 SVGAGI. In DNA form, the CDR3 reads TGTGCCAGCAGCCCGGACAGGGCGAATGGAAACACCATATATTTT. Translation gives CASSPDRANGNTIYF.

The V call is TRBV2, the J call TRBJ1-2, with D tentatively TRBD1 (6 bases). The CDR3 covers 13 residues. V gave up 6 bases and J gave up 4 bases, with 12 bases separating them. Germline V gene lookup returns CDR1 SNHLY and CDR2 FYNNEI. The CDR3 is CASRGAVGYGYTF. The CDR3 DNA sequence: TGTGCCAGCAGGGGGGCCGTCGGCTATGGCTACACCTTC.

This chain's CDR3 is CASSLGGTGPYNEQFF. DNA of the CDR3: TGCGCCAGCAGCCTCGGCGGGACGGGACCCTACAATGAGCAGTTCTTC. This sequence joins TRBV5-1 and TRBJ2-1; tentatively, D is TRBD2 (6 bases). There are 16 residues in the CDR3. Germline-derived CDR1 and CDR2 are SGHRS and YFSETQ. Deletions cut 4 bases from V and 2 bases from J, with 16 bases between.

This rearrangement joins TRBV6-6 to TRBJ1-1, with D perhaps matching TRBD1 (5 bases). V gave up 3 bases and J gave up 0 bases, with 8 bases separating them. The CDR3 is 14 amino acids. Germline CDR1 is MNHNY and CDR2 is SVGAGI (reference sequence). The CDR3 DNA reads TGTGCCAGCAGTTATGACAGATTGAACACTGAAGCTTTCTTT. Translation gives CASSYDRLNTEAFF.